These 4 T cell receptor beta chains were sequenced from one sample in a study of T cell repertoires in cytomegalovirus infection. The antigens for these receptors are not known. TCRdb recomputed calls from the reads with MiXCR, one row per CDR3 protein. The table shows some 480,000 distinct CDR3 sequences, with about 33% occurring only once. This specimen consisted of cultured PBMCs, obtained from culture after CMV antigen stimulation. The receptors derive from a human donor in good health (CMV status not recorded). Some clones in this sample may be carry-over from other donors' samples.

The rearrangement joins TRBV10-2 to TRBJ1-1, with 9 bases matching TRBD1. In germline, CDR1 is WSHSY, CDR2 SAAADI. The CDR3 consists of 17 residues. V dropped 6 bases and J dropped 5; count of bases not matched to a gene: 16. DNA for the CDR3: TGCGCCAGCAGGAGACAGGGGGTGGGTATTTTGGGGACTGAAGCTTTCTTT. This sequence encodes CASRRQGVGILGTEAFF.

This clonotype has only a few counts. The V and J genes are TRBV19 and TRBJ2-1, with D perhaps TRBD1 (6 bases). The CDR3 is 15 amino acids. Germline CDR1 and CDR2: LNHDA and SQIVND (reference sequence). Trimming took 5 bases from V and 3 from J, leaving 14 bases between them. The CDR3 protein is CASSLSGTFYNEQFF. CDR3 in DNA: TGTGCCAGTAGTCTCTCAGGGACATTCTACAATGAGCAGTTCTTC. Complete variable domain (other parts from reference TRBV19 and TRBJ2-1): DGGITQSPKYLFRKEGQNVTLSCEQNLNHDAMYWYRQDPGQGLRLIYYSQIVNDFQKGDIAEGYSVSREKKESFPLTVTSAQKNPTAFYLCASSLSGTFYNEQFFGPGTRLTVL.

This clonotype was counted between two and nine times. This CDR3 reads CASSSLPQGSFRGSPLHF. The CDR3 bases are TGTGCCAGCAGCTCCCTCCCGCAGGGAAGTTTCCGAGGTTCACCCCTCCACTTT. The chain couples TRBV13 to TRBJ1-6, with D possibly being TRBD1 (5 bases). CDR3 length equals 18 residues. Germline CDR1 reads PRHDT; CDR2 reads FYEKMQ (reference sequence). V lost 4 bases, J lost 9 bases, and 25 bases lay in between.

The genes are TRBV20-1 and TRBJ2-5, with TRBD2 matching 8 bases. J gave up 0 bases and V 1 base, and 7 bases lay outside the gene matches. The CDR3 is made up of 16 amino acids. Per the germline V gene, CDR1 is DFQATT and CDR2 is SNEGSKA (reference sequence). The CDR3 loop is CSARVWLAGNQETQYF. The DNA for the CDR3 is TGCAGTGCTAGAGTATGGCTAGCGGGTAACCAAGAGACCCAGTACTTC.